The 28 T cell receptor beta chains presented below share a single source sample, sequenced in a study of cytomegalovirus exposure and HLA in healthy donors. With 60 Vbeta and 13 Jbeta primers, the PCR was carried out. The protocol was immunoSEQ multiplex PCR, while the TCRdb copy is restricted to in-frame clones and leaves out a portion. This table has about 200,000 clones, 70% to 85% appearing once. The sample comprised PBMCs. The source is a boy younger than 10 in good health and CMV-seronegative.

The chain links TRBV6-6 to TRBJ1-4; no reliable D call. The V gene lost 5 bases and the J gene lost 5 bases, with 12 bases spanning the gap. The CDR3 contains 14 residues. CDR1 and CDR2 from the germline V gene are MNHNY and SVGAGI (reference sequence). The CDR3 loop is CASSLGRENEKLFF. The CDR3 DNA sequence: TGTGCCAGCAGTCTTGGACGGGAGAATGAAAAACTGTTTTTT.

The chain has TRBV6-1 and TRBJ2-7; no clear D. Trimming pared 1 base from V and 1 base from J, leaving 8 bases between. The CDR3 has 14 residues. Germline assignment: CDR1 MNHNS and CDR2 SASEGT. The CDR3 here is CASSEVPSSYEQYF. The CDR3 DNA is TGTGCCAGCAGTGAAGTCCCCAGTTCCTACGAGCAGTACTTC.

This rearrangement joins TRBV7-2 to TRBJ2-5; 7 bases line up with TRBD1. After removal of 6 bases from V and 0 bases from J, the junction contained 7 bases not matched to a gene. Germline CDR1 and CDR2: SGHTA and FQGNSA. The CDR3 length is 15 residues. CDR3 sequence reads: CASRRGPGNQETQYF. CDR3 DNA: TGTGCCAGCAGAAGGGGGCCGGGAAACCAAGAGACCCAGTACTTC.

The chain employs TRBV15 and TRBJ2-5; possible D gene TRBD1, 5 bases. Per germline, CDR1 LNHNV and CDR2 YYDKDF (reference sequence). The CDR3 has 13 amino acids. V lost 9 bases, J lost 3 bases, and 14 bases lay in between. The CDR3 reads CATGWGKEETQYF. CDR3 coding DNA: TGTGCCACGGGGTGGGGCAAGGAAGAGACCCAGTACTTC.

The chain is built from TRBV6-6 and TRBJ2-7; D is unclear. Trimming took off 2 bases at V and 4 bases at J, with 6 bases between the two ends. Looked up from germline, CDR1 is MNHNY and CDR2 is SVGAGI (reference sequence). There are 12 residues in the CDR3. CDR3 in amino acids: CASSYDLYEQYF. CDR3 in DNA: TGTGCCAGCAGTTACGATCTATACGAGCAGTACTTC.

About this clone: At the DNA level, this CDR3 is encoded by other sequences in the same sample as well. V gene TRBV4-2 combines with J gene TRBJ2-2, with 10 bases that match TRBD2. After removal of 1 base from V and 4 bases from J, the junction contained 3 bases not matched to a gene. The germline V gene has CDR1 LGHNA and CDR2 YNFKEQ. CDR3 size: 16 residues. This chain's CDR3 is CASSQGTSGRTGELFF. The CDR3 region has the DNA TGTGCCAGCAGCCAAGGGACTAGCGGTCGCACCGGGGAGCTGTTTTTT.

CDR3 sequence (DNA): TGTGCCAGCAGCTTACAGGGTTTCGCTGAAGCTTTCTTT. Protein product: CASSLQGFAEAFF. The V gene is TRBV7-9, the J gene TRBJ1-1; D might be TRBD1 (5 bases). The CDR3 runs 13 residues. Germline assignment: CDR1 SEHNR and CDR2 FQNEAQ (reference sequence). V was shortened by 2 bases and J by 6 bases, with 10 bases between the two germline ends.

This rearrangement joins TRBV29-1 to TRBJ1-6, with D perhaps matching TRBD1 (6 bases). The length of the CDR3 is 14 residues. The germline CDR1 and CDR2 sequences are SQVTM and ANQGSEA. The V and J ends lost 7 bases and 14 bases respectively, with 24 bases between them. The CDR3 DNA is TGCAGCGCCCTTCTAGTAGGACAGCACCTTACCCTCCACTTT. This sequence encodes CSALLVGQHLTLHF.

This chain joins TRBV6-5 and TRBJ1-1; weak D call: TRBD1 (6 bases). The germline gives CDR1 MNHEY, CDR2 SVGAGI. V lost 8 bases and J 0 bases, leaving 13 bases between the germline ends. This CDR3 spans 14 amino acids. The CDR3, as DNA: TGTGCCAGCCGGGACATCACAATGAACACTGAAGCTTTCTTT. It translates to CASRDITMNTEAFF.

This chain connects TRBV19 to TRBJ2-7, with a weak D call TRBD2 (5 bases). Germline CDR1 reads LNHDA; CDR2 reads SQIVND (reference sequence). Trimming took off 3 bases at V and 5 bases at J, with 8 bases between the two ends. This CDR3 contains 12 residues. The CDR3 loop reads CASSITRDEQYF. DNA of the CDR3: TGTGCCAGTAGTATCACTAGGGACGAGCAGTACTTC.

CDR3 sequence reads: CASSPWGGAPTDTQYF. CDR3 nucleotide sequence: TGTGCCAGCAGCCCTTGGGGGGGGGCCCCCACAGATACGCAGTATTTT. The rearrangement uses TRBV9 and TRBJ2-3; tentative D call: TRBD2 (7 bases). Trimming took off 4 bases at V and 2 bases at J, with 17 bases between the two ends. Germline assignment: CDR1 SGDLS and CDR2 YYNGEE. The CDR3 length is 16 residues.

This chain links TRBV5-1 with TRBJ2-3; 9 bases map to TRBD1. V shed 7 bases and J 4 bases; nucleotides not matched to a gene: 7. This CDR3 region has 14 residues. Germline-derived CDR1 and CDR2 are SGHRS and YFSETQ. DNA of the CDR3: TGCGCCAGCTTTAGGGACAGGGCCCCAGATACGCAGTATTTT. It yields the protein CASFRDRAPDTQYF. The full variable domain, rest sourced from reference TRBV5-1 and TRBJ2-3, is KAGVTQTPRYLIKTRGQQVTLSCSPISGHRSVSWYQQTPGQGLQFLFEYFSETQRNKGNFPGRFSGRQFSNSRSEMNVSTLELGDSALYLCASFRDRAPDTQYFGPGTRLTVL.

The chain joins TRBV11-2 to TRBJ1-2, with D hard to call. This CDR3 spans 16 amino acids. The germline gives CDR1 SGHAT, CDR2 FQNNGV. V dropped 5 bases and J dropped 4 bases, with 20 bases sitting between them. Here the CDR3 DNA reads TGTGCCAGCAGCCCTCGTTACGCGGGAACACCCTATGGCTACACCTTC. Amino acid sequence: CASSPRYAGTPYGYTF.

This clone was detected only once. J is TRBJ2-5 and V is TRBV19; 7 bases match TRBD1. The CDR3 consists of 16 residues. Germline V lookup: CDR1 LNHDA, CDR2 SQIVND (reference sequence). J was trimmed by 7 bases and V by 6 bases; bases with no gene match: 17. In nucleotides, the CDR3 is TGTGCCAGTAGCTCCATTCCCGGGACAGCCCCAGGGACCCAGTACTTC. Its protein is CASSSIPGTAPGTQYF.

This clone was picked up a small number of times. V and J are TRBV2 and TRBJ1-2; 8 nucleotides match TRBD1. The germline V gene has CDR1 SNHLY and CDR2 FYNNEI. The CDR3 contains 14 residues. V gave up 5 bases and J gave up 5 bases; unmatched junction bases: 7. In DNA form, the CDR3 reads TGTGCCAGCAGTCCCGGGACAGGCTCGTATGGCTACACCTTC. It translates to CASSPGTGSYGYTF.

The CDR3 DNA reads as TGTGCCAGCAGCGCGATACTAGCAGGGAGGGGTGAGCAGTTCTTC. This sequence encodes CASSAILAGRGEQFF. V gene TRBV2 combines with J gene TRBJ2-1, with 7 bases lining up with TRBD2. Germline V gene sequence: CDR1 SNHLY, CDR2 FYNNEI. The CDR3 covers 15 residues. The J segment lost 9 bases and the V segment lost 6 bases, leaving 14 bases of the junction unmatched.

The chain uses TRBV27 and TRBJ1-2; perhaps TRBD1 as D (5 bases). Germline values: CDR1 MNHEY, CDR2 SMNVEV (reference sequence). The CDR3 is 18 amino acids. Trimming pared 3 bases from V and 1 base from J, leaving 21 bases between. In DNA form, the CDR3 reads TGTGCCAGCAGTTTTAGGGGTCCCCAAGGCGAATTTAACTATGGCTACACCTTC. The encoded protein is CASSFRGPQGEFNYGYTF.

The chain employs TRBV21-1 and TRBJ1-3. TRBV21-1 is a recognized pseudogene. This CDR3 has 19 amino acids. In nucleotides, the CDR3 is TGTGCCAGCAGCAAAGGGCGGGAAAAGCCAACGTCCTCTGGAAACATCATATATTTT. This codes for CASSKGREKPTSSGNIIYF.

The chain carries TRBV7-9 and TRBJ1-1; no clear D gene. Germline CDR1 reads SEHNR; CDR2 reads FQNEAQ (reference sequence). The CDR3 is made up of 14 amino acids. With 1 base removed from V and 4 bases from J, the gap between germline ends came to 10 bases. The CDR3 is CASSLEEVPTEAFF. In DNA form, the CDR3 reads TGTGCCAGCAGCTTAGAGGAGGTACCCACTGAAGCTTTCTTT.

V usage is TRBV7-3 and J usage is TRBJ2-3, with 8 positions matching TRBD2. Germline CDR1 and CDR2: SGHTA and FQGTGA. With V trimmed by 5 bases and J by 4 bases, 5 bases remained unmatched. The CDR3 contains 14 residues. CDR3 in amino acids: CASSRGGPADTQYF. The CDR3 coding sequence is TGTGCCAGCAGCCGGGGGGGCCCCGCAGATACGCAGTATTTT.

V usage is TRBV19 and J usage is TRBJ1-2; tentative D call: TRBD1 (5 bases). The length of the CDR3 is 13 residues. The ends were cut back, 5 bases at V and 6 bases at J, with 13 bases in the middle. Germline V gene data show CDR1 as LNHDA and CDR2 as SQIVND (reference sequence). This CDR3 reads CASSADSGDGYTF. The CDR3 DNA reads as TGTGCCAGTAGTGCCGACAGCGGGGATGGCTACACCTTC.

The chain employs TRBV30 and TRBJ2-7, with 7 nucleotides matching TRBD2. This CDR3 is 10 amino acids long. The germline CDR1 and CDR2 sequences are GTSNPN and SVGIG (reference sequence). The trim removed 8 bases at V and 5 bases at J, leaving 3 bases unmatched. The CDR3 DNA sequence: TGTGCCGGGGGGGTCGACGAGCAGTACTTC. Translated, it gives CAGGVDEQYF.

This clone was picked up a small number of times. The chain is built from TRBV7-9 and TRBJ1-2, with 11 nucleotides matching TRBD1. The CDR3 loop spans 15 amino acids. CDR1 and CDR2 from the germline V gene are SEHNR and FQNEAQ (reference sequence). The ends lost 1 base at V and 7 bases at J; junction bases unmatched: 5. The CDR3 region is CASSLGTGGAGGYTF. Here the CDR3 DNA reads TGTGCCAGCAGCTTAGGGACAGGGGGCGCAGGTGGCTACACCTTC.

The chain employs TRBV7-9 and TRBJ1-1, with D perhaps matching TRBD1 (5 bases). Germline CDR1 reads SEHNR; CDR2 reads FQNEAQ (reference sequence). The V and J ends lost 5 bases and 5 bases respectively, with 12 bases between them. This CDR3 region has 13 residues. CDR3 DNA: TGTGCCAGCAGCATCGGGGGGGGGACTGAAGCTTTCTTT. It yields the protein CASSIGGGTEAFF.

The genes are TRBV25-1 and TRBJ2-5, with no clear D. The last part of the DNA fits TRBJ2-7 better; the J call may be wrong. The CDR3 contains 12 residues. Per the germline V gene, CDR1 is MGHDK and CDR2 is SYGVNS. The CDR3 bases are TGTGCCAGCAGTGGGAGTTTCTACGAGCAGTACTTC. Translation gives CASSGSFYEQYF.

The chain joins TRBV15 to TRBJ1-1; D is unclear. Germline V gives CDR1 LNHNV, CDR2 YYDKDF (reference sequence). This CDR3 is built from 13 residues. Trimming took off 1 base at V and 4 bases at J, with 7 bases between the two ends. CDR3 sequence (DNA): TGTGCCACCAGCAGAGTCACGGGCACTGAAGCTTTCTTT. Translation gives CATSRVTGTEAFF.

The CDR3 DNA reads as TGTGCCAGCAGCGTAGGGGCACATGGCTACACCTTC. The encoded protein is CASSVGAHGYTF. The V gene is TRBV9, the J gene TRBJ1-2; no clear D gene. The germline V gene has CDR1 SGDLS and CDR2 YYNGEE. V was clipped by 0 bases and J by 6 bases, with 6 bases between them. There are 12 residues in the CDR3.

This chain connects TRBV4-2 to TRBJ2-7; TRBD1 aligns across 9 bases. The CDR3 loop spans 15 amino acids. The germline V gene has CDR1 LGHNA and CDR2 YNFKEQ. V lost 1 base, J lost 5 bases, and 6 bases stayed unmatched. CDR3 region: CASSQVLRQGDEQYF. The CDR3 nucleotides read TGTGCCAGCAGCCAAGTCCTTAGACAGGGGGACGAGCAGTACTTC.